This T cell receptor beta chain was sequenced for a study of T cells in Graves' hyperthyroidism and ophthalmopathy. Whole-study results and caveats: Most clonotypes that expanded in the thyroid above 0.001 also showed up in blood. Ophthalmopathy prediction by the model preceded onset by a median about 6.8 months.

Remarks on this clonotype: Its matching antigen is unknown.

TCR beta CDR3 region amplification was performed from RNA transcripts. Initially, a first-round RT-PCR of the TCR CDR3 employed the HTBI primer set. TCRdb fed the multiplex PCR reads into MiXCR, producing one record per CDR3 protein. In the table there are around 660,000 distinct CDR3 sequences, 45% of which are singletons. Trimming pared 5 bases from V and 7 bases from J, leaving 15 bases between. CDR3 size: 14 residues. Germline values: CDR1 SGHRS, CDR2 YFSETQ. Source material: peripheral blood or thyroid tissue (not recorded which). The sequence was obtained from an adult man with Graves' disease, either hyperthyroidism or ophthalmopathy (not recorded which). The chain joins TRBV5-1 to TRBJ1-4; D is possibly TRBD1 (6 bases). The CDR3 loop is CASRYQGRSEKLFF. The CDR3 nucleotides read TGCGCCAGCAGATACCAGGGGCGCAGTGAAAAACTGTTTTTT.